The TCR beta chain under discussion was sequenced for a study of blood T cell repertoires in COVID-19. This CDR3 is built from 13 residues. J was trimmed by 1 base and V by 8 bases; bases with no gene match: 2. Germline CDR1 is MDHEN and CDR2 is SYDVKM. Here immunoSEQ multiplex PCR was the method, and the copy in TCRdb shows in-frame clones only, minus some. The sample contains under 450,000 clones, over 75% of which appear only once. The chain combines TRBV28 with TRBJ1-2; 9 bases align to TRBD1. The source is a woman aged 25-40 years who had recovered from COVID-19. The material sequenced was PBMCs or T cells enriched from blood (not recorded which). The CDR3 nucleotides are TGTGCCAGCGGGACAGGGAATAACTATGGCTACACCTTC. It encodes CASGTGNNYGYTF.